This TCR beta chain came from a study of shared clonotypes between healthy human individuals. Whole-study findings and limits: On the whole, naive subsets had larger estimated richness than memory subsets had. When naive CD4 clonotypes were compared across several donors, around 5% were shared.

Germline V gene lookup returns CDR1 SEHNR and CDR2 FQNEAQ (reference sequence). The V gene lost 5 bases and the J gene lost 7 bases, with 19 bases spanning the gap. The CDR3 sequence is 15 residues long. The authors' processing: From ImmunoSEQ came sequences covering only the junction and carrying no quality scores, so filtering differed. Measured with immunoSEQ multiplex PCR; TCRdb has only the in-frame clones, and not every one. V, J and clone size were drawn from that table, and D and trimming were deduced from the DNA. The table includes hundreds of thousands of clones, just over 90% detected once. This clone occurred a few times. No antigen is known for it. Terminally differentiated effector memory CD45RA+ cells were excluded from the naive CD8 cells, which were CD45RO-negative and positively selected for CCR7.

The material sequenced was naive CD8+ T cells sorted from blood. The receptor's source is a man aged 30-40 years in good health. The chain employs TRBV7-9 and TRBJ2-3; tentative D call: TRBD1 (5 bases). The CDR3 DNA reads as TGTGCCAGCAGCCCAGGGCGAGGTGGGGTTCATACGCAGTATTTT. Its protein is CASSPGRGGVHTQYF.